These 7 T cell receptor beta chains originate from one sample sequenced in a study of cytomegalovirus exposure and HLA in healthy donors. The study ran its PCR with 60 Vbeta and 13 Jbeta primers. Assay: immunoSEQ multiplex PCR; the TCRdb copy retains only in-frame clones and omits some. The sample records approximately 120,000 clones, 75% to 85% being singletons. Sequenced input: PBMCs. The receptors here all came from a man aged 30-40 years in good health and CMV-seropositive.

The J gene is TRBJ1-6, the V gene TRBV12-5; perhaps TRBD1 as D (6 bases). The CDR3 has 22 residues. Germline CDR1 reads LGHNT; CDR2 reads FRNRAP. Trimming cost V 0 bases and J 0 bases, with 24 bases left between them. The DNA of the CDR3 is TGTGCTAGTGGTTTGGTGAAATCGGACAGCTATATAAAAAGCTCCTATAATTCACCCCTCCACTTT. It yields the protein CASGLVKSDSYIKSSYNSPLHF.

V and J are TRBV7-6 and TRBJ2-1, with 10 positions matching TRBD1. The V and J ends lost 5 bases and 4 bases, in that order; junction bases with no gene match: 14. The length of the CDR3 is 18 residues. From germline, CDR1 is SGHVS and CDR2 FNYEAQ. The CDR3 loop reads CASSHTRQGAGVYNEQFF. The CDR3 bases are TGTGCCAGCAGCCATACGAGACAGGGGGCTGGAGTATACAATGAGCAGTTCTTC. Full variable domain (missing parts from reference TRBV7-6 and TRBJ2-1): GAGVSQSPRYKVTKRGQDVALRCDPISGHVSLYWYRQALGQGPEFLTYFNYEAQQDKSGLPNDRFSAERPEGSISTLTIQRTEQRDSAMYRCASSHTRQGAGVYNEQFFGPGTRLTVL.

This chain uses TRBV6-1 with TRBJ1-4, with 11 positions matching TRBD1. Unmatched junction bases numbered 4, after V lost 4 bases and J lost 0 bases. The CDR3 totals 17 residues. CDR1 is MNHNS and CDR2 is SASEGT in the germline V gene. The CDR3 loop reads CASSGGQGAPTNEKLFF. Here the CDR3 DNA reads TGTGCCAGCAGTGGCGGACAGGGGGCCCCAACTAATGAAAAACTGTTTTTT.

V usage is TRBV5-1 and J usage is TRBJ1-6; no definite D call. There are 18 residues in the CDR3. V was pared by 4 bases and J by 1 base, with 18 bases between. Germline CDR1 and CDR2: SGHRS and YFSETQ. In DNA, the CDR3 is TGCGCCAGCAGCCCCGGAGGTCCGCTGGGATCCTATAATTCACCCCTCCACTTT. Protein sequence: CASSPGGPLGSYNSPLHF.

This clone was counted only a few times. The CDR3 loop reads CASSLYGANVLTF. In DNA form, the CDR3 reads TGTGCCAGCAGCTTGTATGGGGCCAACGTCCTGACTTTC. The chain couples TRBV11-3 to TRBJ2-6; no reliable D call. CDR1 is SGHNT and CDR2 is YENEEA in the germline V gene. The CDR3 totals 13 residues. V was clipped by 3 bases and J by 3 bases, with 3 bases between them.

In DNA, the CDR3 is TGCGCCAGCAGCCTAGGACAGGGGTTACGGCGGGGGGGCTACACCTTC. This gives the protein CASSLGQGLRRGGYTF. The chain uses TRBV4-1 and TRBJ1-2; 9 positions match TRBD1. The junction had 14 bases not matched to a gene; V was cut back by 4 bases and J by 8 bases. This CDR3 is built from 16 residues. Looked up from germline, CDR1 is MGHRA and CDR2 is YSYEKL.

The V and J genes are TRBV14 and TRBJ2-3; D is unclear. This CDR3 comprises 15 residues. CDR1 and CDR2 (germline): SGHDN, FVKESK. Trimming stripped 1 base from V and 0 bases from J, with 8 bases between. The CDR3 loop is CASSQAVASTDTQYF. The CDR3 bases are TGTGCCAGCAGCCAAGCGGTAGCTAGCACAGATACGCAGTATTTT.